What follows are 2 T cell receptor beta chains derived from one specimen sequenced in a study of cytomegalovirus exposure and HLA in healthy donors. With 60 Vbeta and 13 Jbeta primers, the PCR was carried out. Sequenced by immunoSEQ multiplex PCR; TCRdb stores in-frame clones only, minus some. The sample consists of almost 80,000 clones, 67% of them appearing once. Sequences were obtained from PBMCs. These receptors all come from a woman in her forties or fifties in good health and CMV-seropositive.

The chain employs TRBV5-6 and TRBJ2-3, with 7 bases identical to TRBD2. Germline V lookup: CDR1 SGHDT, CDR2 YYEEEE. V was pared by 1 base and J by 4 bases, with 12 bases of the junction left unmatched. The CDR3 runs 17 residues. CDR3 sequence reads: CASSLYLAEPRADTQYF. CDR3 nucleotide sequence: TGTGCCAGCAGCTTGTACCTAGCGGAACCTCGGGCAGATACGCAGTATTTT.

The rearrangement uses TRBV27 and TRBJ1-5; TRBD1 matches 7 bases. With V trimmed by 5 bases and J by 0 bases, 7 bases remained unmatched. Germline CDR1 is MNHEY and CDR2 is SMNVEV (reference sequence). The CDR3 sequence is 16 residues long. CDR3 nucleotides: TGTGCCAGCAGTCCCCCGGGGACAGATAGCAATCAGCCCCAGCATTTT. This sequence encodes CASSPPGTDSNQPQHF.